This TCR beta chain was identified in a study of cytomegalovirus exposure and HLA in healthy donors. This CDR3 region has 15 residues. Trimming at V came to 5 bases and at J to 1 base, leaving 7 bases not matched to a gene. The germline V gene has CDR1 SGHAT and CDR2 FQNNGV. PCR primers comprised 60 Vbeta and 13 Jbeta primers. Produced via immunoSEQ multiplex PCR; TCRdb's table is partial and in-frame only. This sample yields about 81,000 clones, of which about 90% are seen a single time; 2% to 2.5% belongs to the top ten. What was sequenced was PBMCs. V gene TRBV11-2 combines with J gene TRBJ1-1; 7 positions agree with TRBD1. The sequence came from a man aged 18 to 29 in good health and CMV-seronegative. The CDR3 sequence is CASSRNRGRNTEAFF. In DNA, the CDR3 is TGTGCCAGCAGCAGAAACAGGGGCCGGAACACTGAAGCTTTCTTT.